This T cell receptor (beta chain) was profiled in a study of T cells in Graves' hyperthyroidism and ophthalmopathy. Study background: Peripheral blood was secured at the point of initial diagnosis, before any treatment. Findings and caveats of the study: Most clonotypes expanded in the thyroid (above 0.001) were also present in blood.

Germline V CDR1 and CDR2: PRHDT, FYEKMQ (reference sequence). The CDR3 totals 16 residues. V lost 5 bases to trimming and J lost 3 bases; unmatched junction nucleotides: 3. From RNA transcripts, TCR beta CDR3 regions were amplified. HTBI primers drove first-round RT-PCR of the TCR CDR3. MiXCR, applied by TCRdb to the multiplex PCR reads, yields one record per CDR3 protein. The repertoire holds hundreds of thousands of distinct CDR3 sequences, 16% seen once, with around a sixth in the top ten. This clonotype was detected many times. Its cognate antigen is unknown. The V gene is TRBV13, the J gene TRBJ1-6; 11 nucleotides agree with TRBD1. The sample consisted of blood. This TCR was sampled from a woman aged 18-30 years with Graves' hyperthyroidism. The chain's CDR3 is CASSRGTGGYNSPLHF. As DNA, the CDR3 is TGTGCCAGCAGCAGAGGGACAGGGGGCTATAATTCACCCCTCCACTTT.